Shown below are 23 T cell receptor beta chains from a single sample sequenced in a study of T cell responses to AZD1222 COVID-19 vaccine. Here immunoSEQ multiplex PCR was the method, and the copy in TCRdb shows in-frame clones only, minus some. Of about 140,000 clones in the sample, 88% are singletons; the top ten hold over 3%. The source was peripheral blood, collected 28 days after the second AZD1222 dose. These receptors were taken from an adult who received the AZD1222 COVID-19 vaccine.

This chain connects TRBV6-2 or TRBV6-3 to TRBJ1-2; D gene uncertain. Germline assignment: CDR1 MNHEY and CDR2 SVGEGT. The CDR3 has 13 residues. The ends were cut back, 3 bases at V and 2 bases at J, with 7 bases in the middle. The CDR3 DNA is TGTGCCAGCAGTTATGCACGGAACTATGGCTACACCTTC. Protein: CASSYARNYGYTF.

The sample holds one count of this clone. The chain uses TRBV10-3 and TRBJ2-7, with D perhaps TRBD1 or TRBD2 (5 bases each). The CDR3 totals 14 residues. With 4 bases removed from V and 7 bases from J, the gap between germline ends came to 17 bases. From germline, CDR1 is ENHRY and CDR2 SYGVKD. CDR3 loop: CAISAQERGREQYF. The CDR3 DNA follows: TGTGCCATCAGTGCCCAGGAGAGGGGAAGGGAGCAGTACTTC.

This clone was found a few times. The chain is built from TRBV30 and TRBJ1-6; D might be TRBD1 (6 bases). CDR3 length equals 17 residues. Germline V gives CDR1 GTSNPN, CDR2 SVGIG (reference sequence). V lost 3 bases to trimming and J lost 3 bases, with 18 bases between them. CDR3 in amino acids: CAWRVTGKTVYNSPLHF. In nucleotides, the CDR3 is TGTGCCTGGAGAGTGACAGGCAAAACCGTCTATAATTCACCCCTCCACTTT.

This chain joins TRBV19 and TRBJ1-5; a possible D gene is TRBD1 (5 bases). CDR3 size: 16 residues. From germline, CDR1 is LNHDA and CDR2 SQIVND (reference sequence). V dropped 3 bases and J dropped 9 bases, with 21 bases sitting between them. The chain's CDR3 is CASSMGRDRRYLPQHF. In nucleotides, the CDR3 is TGTGCCAGTAGTATGGGGAGGGACCGGCGTTATCTGCCCCAGCATTTT.

The rearrangement uses TRBV29-1 and TRBJ1-5; D is unresolved. The length of the CDR3 is 13 residues. V lost 6 bases to trimming and J lost 0 bases, with 9 bases between them. Germline V gene lookup returns CDR1 SQVTM and CDR2 ANQGSEA. CDR3 nucleotides: TGCAGCGTAACAGAATATAGCAATCAGCCCCAGCATTTT. Protein sequence: CSVTEYSNQPQHF. The full variable domain, rest sourced from reference TRBV29-1 and TRBJ1-5, is SAVISQKPSRDICQRGTSLTIQCQVDSQVTMMFWYRQQPGQSLTLIATANQGSEATYESGFVIDKFPISRPNLTFSTLTVSNMSPEDSSIYLCSVTEYSNQPQHFGDGTRLSIL.

The chain couples TRBV5-1 to TRBJ2-2, with D perhaps matching TRBD2 (7 bases). The germline V and J ends were trimmed by 4 bases and 0 bases, with 13 bases remaining between them. The CDR3 spans 16 residues. Germline V gives CDR1 SGHRS, CDR2 YFSETQ. The CDR3 coding sequence is TGCGCCAGCAGCACCGGGGAGGGGGCGAACACCGGGGAGCTGTTTTTT. Translated, it gives CASSTGEGANTGELFF.

V gene TRBV19 combines with J gene TRBJ1-1; TRBD1 matches 8 bases. This CDR3 spans 11 amino acids. V was pared by 7 bases and J by 10 bases, with 5 bases of the junction left unmatched. CDR1 is LNHDA, CDR2 SQIVND, per germline (reference sequence). The CDR3 bases are TGTGCCAGTATGCAGGGGGCCGGAGCTTTCTTT. The encoded protein is CASMQGAGAFF.

V gene TRBV2 combines with J gene TRBJ2-7, with D possibly TRBD1 on 6 matching bases. This CDR3 is 14 amino acids long. The V gene's germline CDR1 is SNHLY and CDR2 FYNNEI. With 7 bases removed from V and 6 bases from J, the gap between germline ends came to 19 bases. The CDR3 DNA sequence: TGTGCCAGCAAAATATCACAGGGTGGTTTCGAGCAGTACTTC. Its protein product is CASKISQGGFEQYF.

The CDR3 reads CASSFGAGGPTEQYF. CDR3 sequence (DNA): TGCGCCAGCAGCTTTGGAGCGGGAGGGCCAACCGAGCAGTACTTC. This sequence joins TRBV5-1 and TRBJ2-7; TRBD2 matches at 10 bases. Germline V gene data show CDR1 as SGHRS and CDR2 as YFSETQ. This CDR3 is built from 15 residues. The J segment lost 6 bases and the V segment lost 2 bases, leaving 8 bases of the junction unmatched.

This clone was detected a few times. The gene calls are TRBV7-2 and TRBJ1-2; D possibly corresponds to TRBD1 (5 bases). The germline V gene encodes CDR1 SGHTA and CDR2 FQGNSA. V lost 4 bases and J lost 6, with 12 bases in between. This CDR3 is 13 amino acids long. CDR3 in DNA: TGTGCCAGCAGCTGGGACCGCCAGAATGGCTACACCTTC. This codes for CASSWDRQNGYTF.

This sequence joins TRBV21-1 and TRBJ1-2; the table assigns TRBD1, which was not confirmed against the DNA. TRBV21-1 is described as a pseudogene. This CDR3 has 16 amino acids. This CDR3 reads CASSPSDVRMPYGYTF. Here the CDR3 DNA reads TGTGCCAGCAGTCCTTCGGATGTCAGGATGCCCTATGGCTACACCTTC.

This rearrangement joins TRBV30 to TRBJ1-2; TRBD1 aligns across 7 bases. The CDR3 spans 14 residues. Germline trimming cut 3 bases from V and 8 bases from J; bases unmatched to any gene: 12. Germline CDR1 is GTSNPN and CDR2 is SVGIG (reference sequence). CDR3 DNA sequence: TGTGCCTGGAGGGTGACAGGGAGGGGAAGCGGCTACACCTTC. Protein: CAWRVTGRGSGYTF.

A single count supports this clone. The V call is TRBV12-5, the J call TRBJ2-3; D not certain. The V gene's germline CDR1 is LGHNT and CDR2 FRNRAP. V was pared by 3 bases and J by 2 bases, with 9 bases between. This CDR3 is 14 amino acids long. The CDR3 loop is CASGLGSHTDTQYF. The CDR3 coding sequence is TGTGCTAGTGGTTTAGGGTCCCACACAGATACGCAGTATTTT.

J is TRBJ2-1 and V is TRBV19; no firm D call. The V end was cut by 6 bases, the J end by 9 bases, with 12 bases between. The CDR3 extends over 12 amino acids. The germline CDR1 and CDR2 sequences are LNHDA and SQIVND (reference sequence). The CDR3 coding sequence is TGTGCCAGTAGCGGTACGGTTCGTGAGCAGTTCTTC. Amino acids: CASSGTVREQFF.

A few counts support this clone. The rearrangement links TRBV2 to TRBJ1-4; TRBD1 might be the D (6 bases). The length of the CDR3 is 16 residues. CDR1 and CDR2 from the germline V gene are SNHLY and FYNNEI. The V and J ends lost 6 bases and 2 bases respectively, with 16 bases between them. CDR3 sequence (DNA): TGTGCCAGCAGGGTCACAGGGTTTCCGACTAATGAAAAACTGTTTTTT. Amino acid sequence: CASRVTGFPTNEKLFF.

DNA of the CDR3: TGTGCCAGCAAAAGGGAGGGACATGTACCCTCTAGGGCCGTCTACGAGCAGTACTTC. It yields the protein CASKREGHVPSRAVYEQYF. The chain couples TRBV19 to TRBJ2-7, with D perhaps matching TRBD2 (7 bases). V was pared by 9 bases and J by 3 bases, with 33 bases between. Looked up from germline, CDR1 is LNHDA and CDR2 is SQIVND (reference sequence). The CDR3 has 19 residues. Together with reference TRBV19 and TRBJ2-7, the CDR3 gives the full variable domain: DGGITQSPKYLFRKEGQNVTLSCEQNLNHDAMYWYRQDPGQGLRLIYYSQIVNDFQKGDIAEGYSVSREKKESFPLTVTSAQKNPTAFYLCASKREGHVPSRAVYEQYFGPGTRLTVT.

This clone turned up a few times. This chain links TRBV7-9 with TRBJ2-7; the match to TRBD2 covers 8 bases. The germline gives CDR1 SEHNR, CDR2 FQNEAQ (reference sequence). The CDR3 contains 15 residues. Trimming removed 2 bases from V and 5 bases from J; junction bases left unmatched: 8. The DNA of the CDR3 is TGTGCCAGCAGCTTATTTGGCGGGAGGAGCGACGAGCAGTACTTC. Protein sequence: CASSLFGGRSDEQYF.

In this sample, this clone turned up once. The V call is TRBV27, the J call TRBJ1-1; a weak D match, TRBD1 (6 bases). The CDR3 extends over 13 amino acids. The V end lost 9 bases, the J end lost 2 bases, and 13 bases lay between the germline ends. Germline values: CDR1 MNHEY, CDR2 SMNVEV (reference sequence). CDR3 DNA sequence: TGTGCCAGTGAAGACAGGACAAACACTGAAGCTTTCTTT. This codes for CASEDRTNTEAFF.

This rearrangement joins TRBV4-1 to TRBJ2-1, with 10 positions matching TRBD2. Germline values: CDR1 MGHRA, CDR2 YSYEKL. This CDR3 region has 17 residues. V trimming: 6 bases; J trimming: 0 bases; junction bases outside the gene matches: 8. CDR3 in DNA: TGCGCCAGCAGGGAAAGCGGGGGGGTGAGCTCCTACAATGAGCAGTTCTTC. Translation gives CASRESGGVSSYNEQFF.

V usage is TRBV7-6 and J usage is TRBJ2-2; 11 nucleotides align to TRBD2. Germline V gene data show CDR1 as SGHVS and CDR2 as FNYEAQ. This CDR3 is 17 amino acids long. V dropped 4 bases and J dropped 5; count of bases not matched to a gene: 9. DNA for the CDR3: TGTGCCAGCAGCTCTCTACTTATAGCGGGAGGGACCGGGGAGCTGTTTTTT. Amino acid sequence: CASSSLLIAGGTGELFF. Variable domain in full (rest from reference TRBV7-6 and TRBJ2-2): GAGVSQSPRYKVTKRGQDVALRCDPISGHVSLYWYRQALGQGPEFLTYFNYEAQQDKSGLPNDRFSAERPEGSISTLTIQRTEQRDSAMYRCASSSLLIAGGTGELFFGEGSRLTVL.

J is TRBJ2-1 and V is TRBV7-3, with D possibly matching TRBD2 (5 bases). CDR1 SGHTA and CDR2 FQGTGA come from the germline V gene. V lost 1 base to trimming and J lost 2 bases, with 9 bases between them. This CDR3 contains 15 residues. The CDR3 loop reads CASSLMASTYNEQFF. CDR3 nucleotide sequence: TGTGCCAGCAGCTTAATGGCTAGCACCTACAATGAGCAGTTCTTC.

The chain carries TRBV28 and TRBJ2-7; no definite D call. The CDR3 is 12 amino acids. V was cut by 4 bases and J by 4 bases, with 8 bases left in between. Germline CDR1 is MDHEN and CDR2 is SYDVKM. Here the CDR3 reads CASSSTIYEQYF. CDR3 DNA sequence: TGTGCCAGCAGTTCCACTATTTACGAGCAGTACTTC.

This chain joins TRBV5-4 and TRBJ1-3; D gene ambiguous. CDR1 and CDR2 (germline): SGHNT, YYREEE (reference sequence). V was trimmed by 1 base and J by 7 bases, leaving 15 bases between them. This CDR3 is built from 15 residues. CDR3 coding DNA: TGTGCCAGCAGCTTGCCCCCAGGCCAAGAGAACACCATATATTTT. It codes for CASSLPPGQENTIYF.